Here is one T cell receptor beta chain with its context. Its antigen is not known. This sample is part of a study of blood T cells in healthy people across ages. General study points: Naive and antigen-experienced cells could not be conclusively compared, given unsorted PBMCs.

A J-beta primer mix and a sample-barcoded 5' primer were used in a second PCR of roughly 7 to 12 cycles. Unique molecular identifiers of 12 random nucleotides labeled each cDNA. TCRdb recomputed calls from the 5' RACE reads with MiXCR, one row per CDR3 protein. The sample has 450,000 to 700,000 distinct CDR3 sequences, 27% seen once; the top ten hold under 20%. The CDR3 is 13 amino acids. V dropped 10 bases and J dropped 1 base, with 13 bases sitting between them. Germline values: CDR1 ENHRY, CDR2 SYGVKD. Material: blood. The receptor was derived from a woman between 70 and 85 years old in good health. The gene calls are TRBV10-3 and TRBJ1-1, with D tentatively TRBD1 (5 bases). DNA for the CDR3: TGTGCCACCAAGGCGGGGGGGAACACTGAAGCTTTCTTT. This codes for CATKAGGNTEAFF.